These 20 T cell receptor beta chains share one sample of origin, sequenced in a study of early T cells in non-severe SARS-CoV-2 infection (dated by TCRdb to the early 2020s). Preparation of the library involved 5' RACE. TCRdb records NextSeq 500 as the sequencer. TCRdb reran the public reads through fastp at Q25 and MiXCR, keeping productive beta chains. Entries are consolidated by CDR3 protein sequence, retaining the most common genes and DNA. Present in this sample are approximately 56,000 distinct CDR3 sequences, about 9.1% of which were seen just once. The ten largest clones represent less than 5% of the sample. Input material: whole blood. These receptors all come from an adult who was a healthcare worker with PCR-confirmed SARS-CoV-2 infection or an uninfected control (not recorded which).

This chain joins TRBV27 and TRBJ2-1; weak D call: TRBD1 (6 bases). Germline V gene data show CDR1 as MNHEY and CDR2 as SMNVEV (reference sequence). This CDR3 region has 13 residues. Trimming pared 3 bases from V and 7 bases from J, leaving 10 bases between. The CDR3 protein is CASSFPRGNEQFF. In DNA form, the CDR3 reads TGTGCCAGCAGTTTTCCCAGGGGAAATGAGCAGTTCTTC.

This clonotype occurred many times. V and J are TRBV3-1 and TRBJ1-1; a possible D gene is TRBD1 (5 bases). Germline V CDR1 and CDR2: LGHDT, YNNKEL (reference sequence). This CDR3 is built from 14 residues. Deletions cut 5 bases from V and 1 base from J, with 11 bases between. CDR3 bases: TGTGCCAGCAGCTTAGGGAGGGGGAACACTGAAGCTTTCTTT. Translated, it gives CASSLGRGNTEAFF.

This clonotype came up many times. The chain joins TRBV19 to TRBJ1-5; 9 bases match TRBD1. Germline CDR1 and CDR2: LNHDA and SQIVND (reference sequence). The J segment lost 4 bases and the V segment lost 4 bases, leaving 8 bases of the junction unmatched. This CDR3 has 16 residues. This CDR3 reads CASSSRDRDPNQPQHF. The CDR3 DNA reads TGTGCCAGTAGTAGCCGGGACAGGGATCCTAATCAGCCCCAGCATTTT.

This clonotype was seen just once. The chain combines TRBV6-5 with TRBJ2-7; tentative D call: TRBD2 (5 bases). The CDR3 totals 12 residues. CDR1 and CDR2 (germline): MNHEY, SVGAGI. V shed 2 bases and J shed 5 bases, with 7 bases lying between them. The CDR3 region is CASSYGENEQYF. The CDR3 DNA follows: TGTGCCAGCAGTTACGGGGAGAACGAGCAGTACTTC.

DNA of the CDR3: TGTGCCAGCGCCGACAGAGCCTACGAGCAGTACTTC. Residues: CASADRAYEQYF. V and J are TRBV7-6 and TRBJ2-7; D may be TRBD1 (5 bases). CDR1 is SGHVS, CDR2 FNYEAQ, per germline. This CDR3 is 12 amino acids long. V lost 8 bases and J 2 bases, leaving 10 bases between the germline ends.

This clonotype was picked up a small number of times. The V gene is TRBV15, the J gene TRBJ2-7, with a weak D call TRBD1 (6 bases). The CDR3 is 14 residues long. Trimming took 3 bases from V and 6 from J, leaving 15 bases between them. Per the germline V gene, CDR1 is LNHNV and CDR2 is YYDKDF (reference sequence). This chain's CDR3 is CATSRDSAETEQYF. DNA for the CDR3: TGTGCCACCAGCAGGGACAGCGCGGAGACCGAGCAGTACTTC. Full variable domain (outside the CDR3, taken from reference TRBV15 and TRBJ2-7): DAMVIQNPRYQVTQFGKPVTLSCSQTLNHNVMYWYQQKSSQAPKLLFHYYDKDFNNEADTPDNFQSRRPNTSFCFLDIRSPGLGDTAMYLCATSRDSAETEQYFGPGTRLTVT.

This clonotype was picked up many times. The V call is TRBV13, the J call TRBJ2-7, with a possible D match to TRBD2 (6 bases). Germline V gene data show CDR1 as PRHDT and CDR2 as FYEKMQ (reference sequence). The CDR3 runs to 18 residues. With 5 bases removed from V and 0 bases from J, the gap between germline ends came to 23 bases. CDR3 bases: TGTGCCAGCAGCGGGCCGGGACCCCGGGCCGGGAGCTCCTACGAGCAGTACTTC. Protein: CASSGPGPRAGSSYEQYF.

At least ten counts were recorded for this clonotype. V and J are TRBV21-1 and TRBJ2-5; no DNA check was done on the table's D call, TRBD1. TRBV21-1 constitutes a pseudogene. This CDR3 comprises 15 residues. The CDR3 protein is CASSKASGTGETQYF. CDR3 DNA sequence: TGTGCCAGCAGCAAAGCAAGCGGGACAGGGGAGACCCAGTACTTC.

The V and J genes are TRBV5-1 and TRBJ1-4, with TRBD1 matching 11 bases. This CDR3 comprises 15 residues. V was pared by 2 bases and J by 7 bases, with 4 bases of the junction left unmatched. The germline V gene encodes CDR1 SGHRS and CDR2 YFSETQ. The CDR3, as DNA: TGCGCCAGCAGCTTCCGGACAGGGGGCGTTGAAAAACTGTTTTTT. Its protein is CASSFRTGGVEKLFF.

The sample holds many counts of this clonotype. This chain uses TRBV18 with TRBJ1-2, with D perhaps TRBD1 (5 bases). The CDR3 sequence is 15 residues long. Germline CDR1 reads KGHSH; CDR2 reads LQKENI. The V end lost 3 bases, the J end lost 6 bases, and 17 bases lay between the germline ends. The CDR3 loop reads CASSPTGTSGDGYTF. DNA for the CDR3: TGTGCCAGCTCACCTACCGGGACCTCTGGGGATGGCTACACCTTC.

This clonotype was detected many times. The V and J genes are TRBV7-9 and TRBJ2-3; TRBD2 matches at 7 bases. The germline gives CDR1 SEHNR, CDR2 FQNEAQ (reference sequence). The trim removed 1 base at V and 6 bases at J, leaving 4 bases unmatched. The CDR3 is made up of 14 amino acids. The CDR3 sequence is CASSLGWREDTQYF. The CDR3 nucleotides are TGTGCCAGCAGCTTAGGTTGGCGGGAGGATACGCAGTATTTT.

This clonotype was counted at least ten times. The CDR3 is CASSLEPWSSYEQYF. CDR3 nucleotides: TGTGCCAGCAGCTTAGAGCCCTGGAGCTCCTACGAGCAGTACTTC. The rearrangement links TRBV7-8 to TRBJ2-7; D not resolved. Germline V gives CDR1 SGHVS, CDR2 FQNEAQ. This CDR3 spans 15 amino acids. The V end lost 1 base, the J end lost 0 bases, and 10 bases lay between the germline ends.

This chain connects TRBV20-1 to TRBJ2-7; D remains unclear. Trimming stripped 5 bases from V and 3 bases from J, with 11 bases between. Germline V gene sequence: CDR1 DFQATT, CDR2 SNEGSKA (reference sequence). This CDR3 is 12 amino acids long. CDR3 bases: TGCAGTGCTCCCACGCAGAACTACGAGCAGTACTTC. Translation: CSAPTQNYEQYF.

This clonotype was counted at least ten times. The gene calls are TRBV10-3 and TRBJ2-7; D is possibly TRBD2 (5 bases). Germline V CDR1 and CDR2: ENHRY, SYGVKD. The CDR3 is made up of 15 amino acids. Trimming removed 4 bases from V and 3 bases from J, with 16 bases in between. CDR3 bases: TGTGCCATCAGTGTACGAGGAGGATCGGACTACGAGCAGTACTTC. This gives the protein CAISVRGGSDYEQYF.

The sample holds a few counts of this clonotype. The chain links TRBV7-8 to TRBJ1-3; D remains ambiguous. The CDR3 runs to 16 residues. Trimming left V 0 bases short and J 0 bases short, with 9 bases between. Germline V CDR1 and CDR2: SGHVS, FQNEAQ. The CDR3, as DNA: TGTGCCAGCAGCTTAGCGCTCCAGTACTCTGGAAACACCATATATTTT. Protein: CASSLALQYSGNTIYF.

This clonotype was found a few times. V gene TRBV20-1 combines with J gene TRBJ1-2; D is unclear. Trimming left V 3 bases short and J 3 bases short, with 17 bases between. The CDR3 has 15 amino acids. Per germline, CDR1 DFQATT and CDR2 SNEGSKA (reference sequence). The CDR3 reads CSASSPTTPYYGYTF. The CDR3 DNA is TGCAGTGCTAGTTCTCCCACAACCCCTTACTATGGCTACACCTTC.

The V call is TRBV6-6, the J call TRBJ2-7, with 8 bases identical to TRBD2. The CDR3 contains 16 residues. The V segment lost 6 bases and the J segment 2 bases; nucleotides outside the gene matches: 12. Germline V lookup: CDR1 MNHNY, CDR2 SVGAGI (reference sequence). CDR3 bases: TGTGCCAGCAGCTTCCGGGAGGGACACATAGCCTACGAGCAGTACTTC. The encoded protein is CASSFREGHIAYEQYF.

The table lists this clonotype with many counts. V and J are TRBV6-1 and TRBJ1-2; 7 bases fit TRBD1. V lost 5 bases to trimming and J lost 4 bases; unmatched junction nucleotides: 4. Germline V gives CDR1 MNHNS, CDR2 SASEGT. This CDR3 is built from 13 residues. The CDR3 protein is CASSLDRAYGYTF. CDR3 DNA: TGTGCCAGCAGTTTAGACAGGGCCTATGGCTACACCTTC.

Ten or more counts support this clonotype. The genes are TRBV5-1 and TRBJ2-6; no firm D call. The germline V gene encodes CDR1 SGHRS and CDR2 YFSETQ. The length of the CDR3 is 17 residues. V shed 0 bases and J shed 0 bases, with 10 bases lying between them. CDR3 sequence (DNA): TGCGCCAGCAGCTTGGGCCACGGAAGCTCTGGGGCCAACGTCCTGACTTTC. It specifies CASSLGHGSSGANVLTF.

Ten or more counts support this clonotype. CDR3 bases: TGTGCCAGCAGTCCCCAGACAGGGGGCGGGGGGGAGACCCAGTACTTC. Its protein product is CASSPQTGGGGETQYF. The V and J genes are TRBV12-3 or TRBV12-4 and TRBJ2-5; the match to TRBD1 covers 10 bases. V was pared by 5 bases and J by 5 bases, with 11 bases of the junction left unmatched. The CDR3 sequence is 16 residues long.